The 14 T cell receptor beta chains presented below share a single source sample, sequenced in a study of T-cell reconstitution after alpha-beta-depleted transplantation in children. Preparation of the TCRbeta library used unique molecular identifiers. Each CDR3 protein gets one entry after TCRdb re-called the PCR reads with MiXCR. The data hold 100,000 to 120,000 distinct CDR3 sequences, with about 9.4% observed a single time. The sample in question was PBMCs from the stem cell graft donor, obtained from the stem cell graft. All receptors derive from a human donor who donated a stem cell graft to a child with acute lymphoblastic leukemia.

This clonotype appeared many times. The V call is TRBV27, the J call TRBJ1-6; 8 bases line up with TRBD1. Germline V lookup: CDR1 MNHEY, CDR2 SMNVEV (reference sequence). This CDR3 is built from 12 residues. The V and J ends lost 4 bases and 15 bases, in that order; junction bases with no gene match: 5. CDR3 nucleotides: TGTGCCAGCAGTTCGACAGGGGTGGACCTCCACTTT. Residues: CASSSTGVDLHF.

This clonotype was observed at least ten times. The rearrangement links TRBV28 to TRBJ1-2; TRBD1 matches 8 bases. Germline V gives CDR1 MDHEN, CDR2 SYDVKM. There are 15 residues in the CDR3. After removal of 4 bases from V and 2 bases from J, the junction contained 6 bases not matched to a gene. This chain's CDR3 is CASSSGQGRNYGYTF. In DNA, the CDR3 is TGTGCCAGCAGTTCCGGACAGGGAAGGAACTATGGCTACACCTTC.

The chain employs TRBV18 and TRBJ2-7; D may be TRBD1 (5 bases). Trimming cost V 5 bases and J 5 bases, with 10 bases left between them. CDR3 size: 12 residues. Germline lookup yields CDR1 KGHSH and CDR2 LQKENI. CDR3 bases: TGTGCCAGCTCAGTTTCCAGGGACGAGCAGTACTTC. Its translation is CASSVSRDEQYF.

In its sample, this clonotype was seen many times. The chain has TRBV21-1 and TRBJ2-5. TRBV21-1 is tagged as a pseudogene. This CDR3 region has 15 residues. CDR3 DNA: TGTGCCAGCAGCAAAGGGCGGAGAGCATGGGAGACCCAGTACTTC. It translates to CASSKGRRAWETQYF.

This clonotype was picked up many times. The chain is built from TRBV18 and TRBJ2-3; D not resolved. CDR1 KGHSH and CDR2 LQKENI come from the germline V gene. The V and J ends lost 3 bases and 1 base respectively, with 8 bases between them. CDR3 size: 14 residues. CDR3 sequence: CASSPRAGTDTQYF. The CDR3, as DNA: TGTGCCAGCTCACCTCGGGCCGGCACAGATACGCAGTATTTT.

This clonotype has a count of ten or more. CDR3 bases: TGTGCCAGCAGTTACGGGGACAGCCTAAACTATGGCTACACCTTC. As protein: CASSYGDSLNYGYTF. This chain joins TRBV6-5 and TRBJ1-2; 7 nucleotides agree with TRBD1. Germline lookup yields CDR1 MNHEY and CDR2 SVGAGI. The CDR3 is 15 residues long. V was clipped by 2 bases and J by 2 bases; unmatched bases: 5.

This clonotype was seen at least ten times. This chain links TRBV12-3 or TRBV12-4 with TRBJ2-3; D not certain. The CDR3 consists of 14 residues. Trimming took off 3 bases at V and 5 bases at J, with 12 bases between the two ends. In nucleotides, the CDR3 is TGTGCCAGCAGTTTTGGTGTTAGTATAGATACGCAGTATTTT. Translated: CASSFGVSIDTQYF.

This clonotype was recorded many times. V is TRBV12-3 or TRBV12-4 and J is TRBJ2-1, with D tentatively TRBD2 (5 bases). Trimming took 4 bases from V and 9 from J, leaving 13 bases between them. The CDR3 runs to 13 residues. The chain's CDR3 is CASSSRTLTEQFF. CDR3 DNA: TGTGCCAGCAGTTCTCGGACTCTCACTGAGCAGTTCTTC.

This clonotype was observed many times. This chain uses TRBV25-1 with TRBJ2-1; possible D gene TRBD1, 6 bases. Between the trimmed V and J ends, which lost 4 bases and 14 bases, there was a span of 15 bases. The germline CDR1 and CDR2 sequences are MGHDK and SYGVNS. The CDR3 has 12 amino acids. CDR3 DNA sequence: TGTGCCAGCAGTGTTTGGGACACCGGGGAGTTCTTC. This codes for CASSVWDTGEFF.

This clonotype was recorded at least ten times. The CDR3 here is CASSLGDYQETQYF. CDR3 nucleotide sequence: TGCGCCAGCAGCCTCGGCGATTACCAAGAGACCCAGTACTTC. This sequence joins TRBV5-1 and TRBJ2-5, with unresolved D. The germline CDR1 and CDR2 sequences are SGHRS and YFSETQ. Trimming took off 4 bases at V and 0 bases at J, with 10 bases between the two ends. The CDR3 has 14 residues.

This clonotype was seen ten or more times. The DNA of the CDR3 is TGCGCCAGCAGTCCGAGTGGGCTCAGCACAGATACGCAGTATTTT. Its protein is CASSPSGLSTDTQYF. The chain uses TRBV4-3 and TRBJ2-3; D is unresolved. Trimming stripped 6 bases from V and 0 bases from J, with 13 bases between. The CDR3 runs 15 residues. The germline V gene encodes CDR1 LGHNA and CDR2 YSLEER.

This clonotype was observed many times. This sequence joins TRBV6-2 or TRBV6-3 and TRBJ1-5, with D maybe TRBD1 (6 bases). CDR3 size: 15 residues. V dropped 7 bases and J dropped 5 bases, with 18 bases sitting between them. In germline, CDR1 is MNHEY, CDR2 SVGEGT. CDR3 nucleotide sequence: TGTGCCAGCAATTTTGGGGGCTTTGGTGATCAGCCCCAGCATTTT. Translated: CASNFGGFGDQPQHF.

A few counts support this clonotype. An end of the junction does not agree with germline; a read error may underlie this. CDR3: CCARESPGQGDYEQYF. CDR3 nucleotide sequence: TGCTGTGCTAGAGAGTCCCCGGGACAGGGGGACTACGAGCAGTACTTC. The V and J genes are TRBV20-1 and TRBJ2-7, with 11 nucleotides matching TRBD1. Germline V gene data show CDR1 as DFQATT and CDR2 as SNEGSKA (reference sequence). The CDR3 runs to 16 residues.

There are many counts of this clonotype. The V gene is TRBV7-2, the J gene TRBJ2-7, with 14 bases aligning to TRBD2. CDR1 is SGHTA and CDR2 is FQGNSA in the germline V gene. The CDR3 extends over 15 amino acids. Trimming at V came to 5 bases and at J to 6 bases, leaving 6 bases not matched to a gene. For the CDR3, the DNA is TGTGCCAGCAGCGCGGGACTAGCGGGAGTATCCGAGCAGTACTTC. Protein product: CASSAGLAGVSEQYF.